Each of the 26 T cell receptor beta chains below was sequenced from the same sample in a study of response to subunit inactivated influenza vaccine. TCRdb processed the RT-PCR reads anew with MiXCR; each CDR3 protein has one entry. This table holds about 500,000 distinct CDR3 sequences, more than 15% found once. Here the sequenced sample was CD4+ T cells sorted from PBMCs, taken approximately 25 months after vaccination. The source of these receptors is a man aged 50 to 69 who received an inactivated influenza vaccine.

This clonotype was seen at least ten times. The genes are TRBV5-1 and TRBJ2-5; 9 positions agree with TRBD1. The CDR3 extends over 14 amino acids. Per germline, CDR1 SGHRS and CDR2 YFSETQ. J gave up 2 bases and V 4 bases, and 3 bases lay outside the gene matches. CDR3 residues: CASSRGQGQETQYF. DNA for the CDR3: TGCGCCAGCAGCAGGGGACAGGGACAAGAGACCCAGTACTTC.

This clonotype was seen repeatedly, ten times or more. The chain combines TRBV7-9 with TRBJ1-5; D remains unclear. Per germline, CDR1 SEHNR and CDR2 FQNEAQ (reference sequence). Trimming shortened V by 8 bases and J by 0 bases, and 11 bases separated the two germline ends. The CDR3 extends over 14 amino acids. The CDR3 bases are TGTGCCAGCGCCTCAGACCGTAGCAATCAGCCCCAGCATTTT. Translated, it gives CASASDRSNQPQHF.

This clonotype was seen repeatedly, ten times or more. This rearrangement joins TRBV10-3 to TRBJ2-7; 7 bases are a match to TRBD2. Germline V gene data show CDR1 as ENHRY and CDR2 as SYGVKD. This CDR3 is 17 amino acids long. After removal of 5 bases from V and 0 bases from J, the junction contained 13 bases not matched to a gene. In DNA form, the CDR3 reads TGTGCCATCAGTCCATCCCCTGGGACTACCACCTCCTACGAGCAGTACTTC. This translates into CAISPSPGTTTSYEQYF.

This clonotype was observed many times. The chain's CDR3 is CASRRDRANSPLHF. In DNA form, the CDR3 reads TGCGCCAGCAGACGGGACAGGGCTAATTCACCCCTCCACTTT. The chain is built from TRBV5-1 and TRBJ1-6, with 9 bases matching TRBD1. The CDR3 is 14 residues long. Germline V CDR1 and CDR2: SGHRS, YFSETQ. Unmatched junction bases numbered 3, after V lost 5 bases and J lost 6 bases. Combining the CDR3 with reference TRBV5-1 and TRBJ1-6 gives the whole variable domain KAGVTQTPRYLIKTRGQQVTLSCSPISGHRSVSWYQQTPGQGLQFLFEYFSETQRNKGNFPGRFSGRQFSNSRSEMNVSTLELGDSALYLCASRRDRANSPLHFGNGTRLTVT.

This chain connects TRBV4-2 to TRBJ2-1; 7 positions match TRBD2. The CDR3 is made up of 15 amino acids. J gave up 7 bases and V 2 bases, and 8 bases lay outside the gene matches. Germline V gene sequence: CDR1 LGHNA, CDR2 YNFKEQ. The CDR3 loop is CASSQSGAYGNEQFF. CDR3 in DNA: TGTGCCAGCAGCCAAAGCGGGGCCTATGGGAATGAGCAGTTCTTC.

DNA for the CDR3: TGTGCCAGCAGGGGGGACAACGCGAACACCGGGGAGCTGTTTTTT. Its protein is CASRGDNANTGELFF. The V and J genes are TRBV12-3 or TRBV12-4 and TRBJ2-2; a possible D gene is TRBD1 (6 bases). The V end was cut by 6 bases, the J end by 0 bases, with 11 bases between. This CDR3 region has 15 residues.

This sequence joins TRBV5-1 and TRBJ2-1; D is unclear. The CDR3 runs to 16 residues. V lost 4 bases, J lost 6 bases, and 20 bases lay in between. Germline V gene sequence: CDR1 SGHRS, CDR2 YFSETQ. As DNA, the CDR3 is TGCGCCAGCAGCCCCCGGCGTCTAGAAACGGCCAATGAGCAGTTCTTC. Translating it yields CASSPRRLETANEQFF.

The V call is TRBV7-8, the J call TRBJ2-7, with TRBD1 as a possible D gene (6 bases). Trimming left V 5 bases short and J 6 bases short, with 20 bases between. In germline, CDR1 is SGHVS, CDR2 FQNEAQ. The CDR3 is 15 amino acids. The CDR3 region is CASSIYRVRVVEQYF. The CDR3 bases are TGTGCCAGCAGCATTTACAGGGTCCGAGTTGTCGAGCAGTACTTC.

The rearrangement uses TRBV28 and TRBJ1-2; D unclear. Germline values: CDR1 MDHEN, CDR2 SYDVKM. CDR3 length: 12 residues. Trimming shortened V by 3 bases and J by 5 bases, and 7 bases separated the two germline ends. CDR3 bases: TGTGCCAGCAGTTTCGTCGGTTATGGCTACACCTTC. Its protein is CASSFVGYGYTF.

DNA of the CDR3: TGCAGTGCTAGTAACCAATTAGCCAAAAACATTCAGTACTTC. Translation: CSASNQLAKNIQYF. The genes are TRBV20-1 and TRBJ2-4; D is uncertain. The germline V gene encodes CDR1 DFQATT and CDR2 SNEGSKA (reference sequence). This CDR3 has 14 residues. Trimming removed 3 bases at V and 0 bases at J, with 9 bases between.

This rearrangement joins TRBV18 to TRBJ1-4; D is perhaps TRBD1 (5 bases). This CDR3 is built from 13 residues. Germline-derived CDR1 and CDR2 are KGHSH and LQKENI. V was shortened by 8 bases and J by 5 bases, with 12 bases between the two germline ends. The CDR3 region has the DNA TGTGCCAGCCAAAAAAACAGGAATGAAAAACTGTTTTTT. It codes for CASQKNRNEKLFF.

This chain links TRBV7-2 with TRBJ1-2, with a possible D match to TRBD1 (5 bases). This CDR3 comprises 15 residues. Germline V gene data show CDR1 as SGHTA and CDR2 as FQGNSA. Deletions cut 2 bases from V and 1 base from J, with 11 bases between. As DNA, the CDR3 is TGTGCCAGCAGCTTAACGAACAGGATTAACTATGGCTACACCTTC. It yields the protein CASSLTNRINYGYTF.

This clonotype came up many times. The CDR3, as DNA: TGTGCCAGCTCACCCCTTCCACCGACAGGCGCGAACACCGGGGAGCTGTTTTTT. Translation: CASSPLPPTGANTGELFF. The gene calls are TRBV18 and TRBJ2-2; maybe TRBD1 (6 bases). Deletions cut 3 bases from V and 0 bases from J, with 17 bases between. This CDR3 spans 18 amino acids. The germline V gene encodes CDR1 KGHSH and CDR2 LQKENI.

This clonotype was detected a few times. V is TRBV5-1 and J is TRBJ2-7, with D unclear. The V gene's germline CDR1 is SGHRS and CDR2 YFSETQ. This CDR3 comprises 17 residues. Trimming removed 0 bases at V and 3 bases at J, with 19 bases between. The CDR3 spells CASSLDTSPTNFYEQYF. Here the CDR3 DNA reads TGCGCCAGCAGCTTGGATACCTCACCCACGAATTTCTACGAGCAGTACTTC.

This clonotype has more than one count but fewer than ten. This rearrangement joins TRBV9 to TRBJ2-7, with unresolved D. V lost 0 bases, J lost 0 bases, and 7 bases lay in between. The CDR3 length is 14 residues. Germline V gene data show CDR1 as SGDLS and CDR2 as YYNGEE. The CDR3 DNA is TGTGCCAGCAGCGTAGACCTGGGCTCCTACGAGCAGTACTTC. This codes for CASSVDLGSYEQYF.

The chain joins TRBV6-2 or TRBV6-3 to TRBJ2-7; 14 nucleotides align to TRBD2. The CDR3 is 16 residues long. Germline CDR1 is MNHEY and CDR2 is SVGEGT. The V gene end was trimmed by 10 bases and the J gene end by 1 base; junction bases not matched to a gene: 9. The CDR3 DNA is TGTGCCACCTCGCTCGGACTAGCGGGAGGATCCTACGAGCAGTACTTC. This encodes CATSLGLAGGSYEQYF.

The chain couples TRBV24-1 to TRBJ1-2; D is unclear. Germline lookup yields CDR1 KGHDR and CDR2 SFDVKD. The CDR3 sequence is 15 residues long. The V end lost 4 bases, the J end lost 4 bases, and 15 bases lay between the germline ends. The CDR3, as DNA: TGTGCCACCAGTGACCAAGACGGGTGGCTCTATGGCTACACCTTC. This codes for CATSDQDGWLYGYTF.

This clonotype appeared a single time. The chain employs TRBV6-5 and TRBJ2-3, with D hard to call. Looked up from germline, CDR1 is MNHEY and CDR2 is SVGAGI. The V end lost 0 bases, the J end lost 4 bases, and 5 bases lay between the germline ends. This CDR3 has 13 residues. CDR3 region: CASSYSIADTQYF. CDR3 nucleotides: TGTGCCAGCAGTTACTCGATAGCAGATACGCAGTATTTT.

The chain has TRBV7-2 and TRBJ1-2; tentatively, D is TRBD1 (6 bases). V was clipped by 4 bases and J by 7 bases, with 13 bases between them. The CDR3 has 13 amino acids. The germline V gene has CDR1 SGHTA and CDR2 FQGNSA. In DNA form, the CDR3 reads TGTGCCAGCAGCTCAGGGGCGCGGGGTGGCTACACCTTC. Translating it yields CASSSGARGGYTF.

The chain combines TRBV30 with TRBJ2-3; 10 bases agree with TRBD2. V trimming: 3 bases; J trimming: 0 bases; junction bases outside the gene matches: 3. This CDR3 spans 15 amino acids. Germline V gene sequence: CDR1 GTSNPN, CDR2 SVGIG (reference sequence). Here the CDR3 reads CAWSWTSGSTDTQYF. The CDR3, as DNA: TGTGCCTGGAGCTGGACTAGCGGTAGCACAGATACGCAGTATTTT.

This clonotype was seen just once. The V call is TRBV6-1, the J call TRBJ1-6, with a tentative D call TRBD1 (5 bases). Germline values: CDR1 MNHNS, CDR2 SASEGT. Trimming removed 4 bases from V and 10 bases from J, with 23 bases in between. The CDR3 covers 17 residues. CDR3 nucleotide sequence: TGTGCCAGCAGTGGACTTCACAGGAGGATTGGATCCTCACCCCTCCACTTT. Amino acid sequence: CASSGLHRRIGSSPLHF.

This clonotype was seen repeatedly, ten times or more. The CDR3 sequence is CSASPGINTEAFF. The CDR3 DNA follows: TGCAGTGCTAGTCCGGGGATTAACACTGAAGCTTTCTTT. V gene TRBV20-1 combines with J gene TRBJ1-1; D not resolved. Per germline, CDR1 DFQATT and CDR2 SNEGSKA (reference sequence). The V gene lost 3 bases and the J gene lost 2 bases, with 10 bases spanning the gap. This CDR3 spans 13 amino acids.

The chain's CDR3 is CASSPRDSNYGYTF. The CDR3, as DNA: TGTGCCAGCAGCCCTAGGGACAGCAACTATGGCTACACCTTC. The V and J genes are TRBV7-2 and TRBJ1-2; 7 bases fit TRBD1. Germline V gene data show CDR1 as SGHTA and CDR2 as FQGNSA. J was trimmed by 2 bases and V by 5 bases; bases with no gene match: 5. The CDR3 is made up of 14 amino acids.

The chain carries TRBV5-1 and TRBJ2-2; D remains unclear. V was clipped by 0 bases and J by 2 bases, with 11 bases between them. The CDR3 extends over 16 amino acids. Germline CDR1 and CDR2: SGHRS and YFSETQ. CDR3 coding DNA: TGCGCCAGCAGCTTGGGGTGGAGTCGAAACACCGGGGAGCTGTTTTTT. This codes for CASSLGWSRNTGELFF.

The V and J genes are TRBV7-2 and TRBJ2-3, with TRBD2 as a possible D gene (6 bases). Germline CDR1 is SGHTA and CDR2 is FQGNSA. CDR3 length: 13 amino acids. In nucleotides, the CDR3 is TGTGCGACCTCTTGGAGGGGCACAGATACGCAGTATTTT. The encoded protein is CATSWRGTDTQYF.

This rearrangement joins TRBV29-1 to TRBJ2-7; D is undetermined. The germline V gene encodes CDR1 SQVTM and CDR2 ANQGSEA. CDR3 size: 13 residues. V shed 0 bases and J shed 3 bases, with 9 bases lying between them. In DNA, the CDR3 is TGCAGCGTTGAAGACGCGCTCTACTACGAGCAGTACTTC. The encoded protein is CSVEDALYYEQYF.